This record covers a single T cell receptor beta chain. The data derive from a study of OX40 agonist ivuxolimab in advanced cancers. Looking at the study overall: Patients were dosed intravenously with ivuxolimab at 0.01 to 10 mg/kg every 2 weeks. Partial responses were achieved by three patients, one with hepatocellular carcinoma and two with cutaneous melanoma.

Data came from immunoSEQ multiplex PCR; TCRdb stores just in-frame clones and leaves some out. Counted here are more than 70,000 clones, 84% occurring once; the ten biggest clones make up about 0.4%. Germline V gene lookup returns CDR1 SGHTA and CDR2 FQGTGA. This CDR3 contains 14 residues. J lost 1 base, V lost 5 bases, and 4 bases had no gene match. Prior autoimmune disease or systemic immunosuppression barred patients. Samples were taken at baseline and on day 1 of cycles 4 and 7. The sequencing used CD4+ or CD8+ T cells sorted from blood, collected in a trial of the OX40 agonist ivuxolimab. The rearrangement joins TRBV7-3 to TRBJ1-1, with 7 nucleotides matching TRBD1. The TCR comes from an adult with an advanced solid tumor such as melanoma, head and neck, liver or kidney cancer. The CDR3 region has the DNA TGTGCCAGCAGCCCACAGGGGCAGAACACTGAAGCTTTCTTT. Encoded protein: CASSPQGQNTEAFF.